The T cell receptor beta chain described here comes from a study of human T cells and chemical hapten exposure. On the study more broadly: The study traced per-sample TCR yield variation mainly to small differences in pooled library volumes.

This sample's time point: patch test 2, 6 weeks after DPC sensitization. Regarding treatment: therapeutic diphenylcyclopropenone sensitization with weekly scalp DPC. Ahead of each patch test application, blood was drawn. The CDR3 is 13 residues long. CDR1 SNHLY and CDR2 FYNNEI come from the germline V gene. Trimming stripped 7 bases from V and 6 bases from J, with 12 bases between. TCRdb used MiXCR to reprocess the RACE reads, holding one entry per CDR3 protein. In the table there are about 85,000 distinct CDR3 sequences, around 10% of which are singletons. The study, taken as a whole, reports: Patch test score showed a positive correlation with PT1 expanded TCR counts.

This clonotype was recorded many times. What it binds is not known. The gene calls are TRBV2 and TRBJ2-2; perhaps TRBD2 as D (5 bases). The TCR was taken from a man between 18 and 29 years old with alopecia areata. Some clones in this sample may be carry-over from other donors' samples. Sequencing used whole blood, obtained in connection with sensitization to the hapten diphenylcyclopropenone (DPC). CDR3 DNA: TGTGCCAGCAAAGTGAGGGCCCCCGGGGAGCTGTTTTTT. Translation: CASKVRAPGELFF.